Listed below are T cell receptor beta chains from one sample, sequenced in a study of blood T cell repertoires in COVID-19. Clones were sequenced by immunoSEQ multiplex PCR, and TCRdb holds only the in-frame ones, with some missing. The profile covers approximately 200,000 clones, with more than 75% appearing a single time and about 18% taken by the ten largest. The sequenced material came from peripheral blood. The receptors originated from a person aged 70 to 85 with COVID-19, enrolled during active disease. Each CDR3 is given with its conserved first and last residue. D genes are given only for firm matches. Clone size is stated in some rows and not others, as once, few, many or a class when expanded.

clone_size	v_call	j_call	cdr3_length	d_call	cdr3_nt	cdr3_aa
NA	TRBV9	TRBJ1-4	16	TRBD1	TGTGCCAGCAGCGCTGGACAGGGAATTCCTAATGAAAAACTGTTTTTT	CASSAGQGIPNEKLFF
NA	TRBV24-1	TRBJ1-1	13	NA	TGTGCCACCAGTGATTCGAGTAAGACTGAAGCTTTCTTT	CATSDSSKTEAFF
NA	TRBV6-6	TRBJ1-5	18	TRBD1	TGTGCCAGCAGTCCAACCCCCCACAGGGGCGCACTCAATCAGCCCCAGCATTTT	CASSPTPHRGALNQPQHF
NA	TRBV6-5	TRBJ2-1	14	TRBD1	TGTGCCAGCAGCAGGGGACAGGGAGTGGATGAGCAGTTCTTC	CASSRGQGVDEQFF
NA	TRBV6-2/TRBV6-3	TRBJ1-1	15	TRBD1	TGTGCCAGCAGTTACAAAAGTACAGGGGGCACTGAAGCTTTCTTT	CASSYKSTGGTEAFF
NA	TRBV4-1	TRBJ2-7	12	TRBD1	TGCGCCAGCAGCGCAAGACAGGGCGAGCAGTACTTC	CASSARQGEQYF
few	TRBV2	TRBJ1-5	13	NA	TGTGCCAGCCATCAGAGCGGCAATCAGCCCCAGCATTTT	CASHQSGNQPQHF
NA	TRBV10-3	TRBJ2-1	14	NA	TGTGCCATCAGTGACCCGTCCAGAGGCAATGAGCAGTTCTTC	CAISDPSRGNEQFF
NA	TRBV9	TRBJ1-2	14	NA	TGTGCCAGCAGCGTCGCAGACACAAACTATGGCTACACCTTC	CASSVADTNYGYTF
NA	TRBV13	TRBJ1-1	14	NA	TGTGCCAGCAGTCAGAATACCGGGGTCACTGAAGCTTTCTTT	CASSQNTGVTEAFF
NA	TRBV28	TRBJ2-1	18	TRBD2	TGTGCCAGCACCGTACTAGCGGGGTCTAGAAAGTCCTACAATGAGCAGTTCTTC	CASTVLAGSRKSYNEQFF
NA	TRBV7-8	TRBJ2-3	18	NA	TGTGCCAGCAGCTCTGTGCCCCCCCAGGGGAGTATCTCAGATACGCAGTATTTT	CASSSVPPQGSISDTQYF
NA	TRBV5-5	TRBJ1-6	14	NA	TGTGCCAGCAGTCAGTCGTCAAATAATTCACCCCTCCACTTT	CASSQSSNNSPLHF
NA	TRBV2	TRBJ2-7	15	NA	TGTGCCAGCACTATCGGCGGCAGACTTACCTACGAGCAGTACTTC	CASTIGGRLTYEQYF
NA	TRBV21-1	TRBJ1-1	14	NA	TGTGCCAGCAGCCTCCGGGACACGAACACTGAAGCTTTCTTT	CASSLRDTNTEAFF
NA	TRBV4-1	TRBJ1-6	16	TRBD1	TGCGCCAGCAGCCAAGGGGCGGGACAGATTAATTCACCCCTCCACTTT	CASSQGAGQINSPLHF
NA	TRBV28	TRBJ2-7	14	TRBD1	TGTGCCAGCAGCTCGGGACAGCTCTCCTACGAGCAGTACTTC	CASSSGQLSYEQYF
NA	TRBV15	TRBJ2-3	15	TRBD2	TGTGCCACCAGCAGAACTAGCGAGCTCGCCGATACGCAGTATTTT	CATSRTSELADTQYF
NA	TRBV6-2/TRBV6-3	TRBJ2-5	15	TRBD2	TGTGCCAGCAGCACCGGGACTAGAGTACATCAGACCCAGTACTTC	CASSTGTRVHQTQYF
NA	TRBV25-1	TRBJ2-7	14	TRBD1	TGTGCCAGCAGTAGGGACAGGACGTCCTACGAGCAGTACTTC	CASSRDRTSYEQYF
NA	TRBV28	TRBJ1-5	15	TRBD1	TGTGCCAGCAGTTGGAGACAGGGGATTCTTCAGCCCCAGCATTTT	CASSWRQGILQPQHF
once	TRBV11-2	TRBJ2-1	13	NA	TGTGCCAGCAGCCCTGCCCCCCCCGGTGAGCAGTTCTTC	CASSPAPPGEQFF
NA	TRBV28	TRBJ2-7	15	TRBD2	TGTGCCAGCAGTCGATTCGGACTAGCATCCTACGAGCAGTACTTC	CASSRFGLASYEQYF
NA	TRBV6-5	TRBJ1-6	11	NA	TGTGCCAGCAACTGGAATTCACCCCTCCACTTT	CASNWNSPLHF
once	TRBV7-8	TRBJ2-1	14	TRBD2	TGTGCCAGCGTCGCGGGGGGGCCTCTCAATGAGCAGTTCTTC	CASVAGGPLNEQFF
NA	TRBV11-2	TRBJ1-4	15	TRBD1	TGTGCCAGCAGTCCTGGGACAGGGGTTAATGAAAAACTGTTTTTT	CASSPGTGVNEKLFF
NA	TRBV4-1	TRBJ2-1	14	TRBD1	TGCGCCAGCAGCCAACTTCAGGGGGTAGGTGAGCAGTTCTTC	CASSQLQGVGEQFF
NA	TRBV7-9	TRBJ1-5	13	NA	TGTGCCAGCTCTCGACAGGACAATCAGCCCCAGCATTTT	CASSRQDNQPQHF
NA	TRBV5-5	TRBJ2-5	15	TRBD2	TGTGCCAGCAGCTTGGAGGGACTAGCGGGGGAGACCCAGTACTTC	CASSLEGLAGETQYF
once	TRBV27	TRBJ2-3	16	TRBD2	TGTGCCAGCGGACTAGCGGGAAGGGCTAGCACAGATACGCAGTATTTT	CASGLAGRASTDTQYF
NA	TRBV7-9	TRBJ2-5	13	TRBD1	TGTGCCAGCAGCTCGACAGGGACGGAGACCCAGTACTTC	CASSSTGTETQYF
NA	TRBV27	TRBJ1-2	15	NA	TGTGCCAGCAGTCCTACCTCAACAGATAACTATGGCTACACCTTC	CASSPTSTDNYGYTF
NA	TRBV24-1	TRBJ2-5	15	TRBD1	TGTGCCACCAGTGATCCGACAGGGGGATCAGAGACCCAGTACTTC	CATSDPTGGSETQYF
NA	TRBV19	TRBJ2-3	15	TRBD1	TGTGCCAGTAGTCCAGACAGGGCCCTCACAGATACGCAGTATTTT	CASSPDRALTDTQYF
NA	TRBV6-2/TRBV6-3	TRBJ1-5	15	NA	TGTGCCAGCAGCGAACAGGGAAGGGACAATCAGCCCCAGCATTTT	CASSEQGRDNQPQHF
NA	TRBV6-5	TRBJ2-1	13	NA	TGTGCCAGCAGCCTAGAGAGGGACAATGAGCAGTTCTTC	CASSLERDNEQFF
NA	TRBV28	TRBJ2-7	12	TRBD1	TGTGCCACCCTGACAGGGGTCCACGAGCAGTACTTC	CATLTGVHEQYF
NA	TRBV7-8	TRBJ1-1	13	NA	TGTGCCAGTGGCGAGGGCATGAACACTGAAGCTTTCTTT	CASGEGMNTEAFF
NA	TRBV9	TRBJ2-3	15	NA	TGTGCCAGCAGCGTAGAATGGAGGGCCTTAGATACGCAGTATTTT	CASSVEWRALDTQYF
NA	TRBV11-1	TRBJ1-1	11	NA	TGTGCCAGCAGCTTCGGGTTTGAAGCTTTCTTT	CASSFGFEAFF
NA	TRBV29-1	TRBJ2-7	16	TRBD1	TGCAGCGTTACCCTGCACGCCGGGACAGCTGCCTACGAGCAGTACTTC	CSVTLHAGTAAYEQYF
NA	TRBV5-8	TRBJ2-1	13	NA	TGTGCCAGCAGCGGCGGACAGTACAATGAGCAGTTCTTC	CASSGGQYNEQFF
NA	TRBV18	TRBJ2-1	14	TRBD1	TGTGCCAGCTCACCACCGGGCAGGGGGATTGAGCAGTTCTTC	CASSPPGRGIEQFF
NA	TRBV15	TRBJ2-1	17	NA	TGTGCCACCAGCAGAGAGCTAGCGCGGGACCGTTGGAATGAGCAGTTCTTC	CATSRELARDRWNEQFF
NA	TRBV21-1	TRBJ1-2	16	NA	TGTGCCAGCAGCAAAGTTTGCGTCGGCAGGGTAGGTGGCTACACCTTC	CASSKVCVGRVGGYTF
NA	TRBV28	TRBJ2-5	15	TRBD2	TGTGCCAGCAGTCCGGGACTAGGGGGTGGAGAGACCCAGTACTTC	CASSPGLGGGETQYF
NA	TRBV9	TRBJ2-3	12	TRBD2	TGTGCCAGCAGCGGACTAGCTGATACGCAGTATTTT	CASSGLADTQYF
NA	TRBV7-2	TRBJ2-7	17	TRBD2	TGTGCCAGCAGCGCCGGGACTAGCGGGAGCTTCTCCTACGAGCAGTACTTC	CASSAGTSGSFSYEQYF
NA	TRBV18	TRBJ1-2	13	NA	TGTGCCAGCTCAACTGACAGGAACTATGGCTACACCTTC	CASSTDRNYGYTF
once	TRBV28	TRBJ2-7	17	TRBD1	TGTGCCAGCAGACTCTCCATGGGGGGGACAGGGGCGAACGAGCAGTACTTC	CASRLSMGGTGANEQYF
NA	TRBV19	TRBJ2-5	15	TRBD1	TGTGCCAGTAGTATCTCGGACAGGGGAGGAGAGACCCAGTACTTC	CASSISDRGGETQYF
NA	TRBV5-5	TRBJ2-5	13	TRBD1	TGTGCCAGCAGCTTGAGGGGGCTGGAGACCCAGTACTTC	CASSLRGLETQYF
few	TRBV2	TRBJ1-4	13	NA	TGTGCCAGCAGTCGACAGGATAATGAAAAACTGTTTTTT	CASSRQDNEKLFF
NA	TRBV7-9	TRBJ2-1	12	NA	TGTGCCAGCGCACAACCCCCTTATGAGCAGTTCTTC	CASAQPPYEQFF
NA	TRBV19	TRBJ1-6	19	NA	TGTGCCAGTAGTATCGGAGGAGGCCCTCAAAGCTCCTATAATTCACCCCTCCACTTT	CASSIGGGPQSSYNSPLHF